The T cell receptor beta chain described here comes from a study of control samples from healthy donors and cancer patients (dated by TCRdb to 2019 to 2021). Via the germline V gene, CDR1 is SGHDT and CDR2 YYEEEE. The CDR3 numbers 16 residues from cysteine through phenylalanine. Just the 48-base CDR3 DNA is kept, in frame starting at base 1. V and J are trimmed by 0 bases and 5 bases, and the gene matches miss 5 bases of the junction. Libraries came from the immunoSEQ multiplex PCR assay. In its TCRdb copy, this immuneACCESS table keeps in-frame sequences only and misses some clones. Where compared with another copy, unresolved V genes explain less than half of these, and the others have no known cause. This sample comprises about 190,000 clones, 91% of them detected only once. In total, the top ten clones hold 1.5% to 2% of the sample. Turning to this clone: What antigen it recognizes has not been identified. Base qualities were left out, and no much larger clone turns up one base away.

This receptor was taken from a man in his thirties or forties in good health. Sequencing input: blood. Recombination linked TRBV5-6 to TRBJ1-4, with TRBD1 identical over 9 junction bases. Read as DNA, the sequence is TGTGCCAGCAGCTTGGAAGGACAGGGGCTCAATGAAAAACTGTTTTTT. It encodes CASSLEGQGLNEKLFF.